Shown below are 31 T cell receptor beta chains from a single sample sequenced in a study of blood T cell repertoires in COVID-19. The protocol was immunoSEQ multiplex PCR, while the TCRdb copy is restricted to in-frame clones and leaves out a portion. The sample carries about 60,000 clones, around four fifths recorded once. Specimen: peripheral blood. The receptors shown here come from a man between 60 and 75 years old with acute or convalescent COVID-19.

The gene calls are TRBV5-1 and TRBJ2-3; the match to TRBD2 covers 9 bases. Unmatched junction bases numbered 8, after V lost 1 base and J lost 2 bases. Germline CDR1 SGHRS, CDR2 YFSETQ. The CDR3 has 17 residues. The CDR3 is CASSLRASGAHTDTQYF. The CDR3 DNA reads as TGCGCCAGCAGCTTGAGGGCTAGCGGGGCTCACACAGATACGCAGTATTTT.

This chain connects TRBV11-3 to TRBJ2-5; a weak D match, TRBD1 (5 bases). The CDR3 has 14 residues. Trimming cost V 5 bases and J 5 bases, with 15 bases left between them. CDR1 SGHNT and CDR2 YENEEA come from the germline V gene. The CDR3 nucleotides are TGTGCCAGCAGCCCGTCAAGGGGTGGGGAGACCCAGTACTTC. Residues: CASSPSRGGETQYF.

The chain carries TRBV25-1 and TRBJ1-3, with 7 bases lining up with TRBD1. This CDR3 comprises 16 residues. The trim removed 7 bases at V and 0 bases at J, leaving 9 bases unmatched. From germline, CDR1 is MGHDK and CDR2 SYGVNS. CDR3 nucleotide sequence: TGTGCCAGCACGTCTGAACGGGACAGCTCTGGAAACACCATATATTTT. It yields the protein CASTSERDSSGNTIYF.

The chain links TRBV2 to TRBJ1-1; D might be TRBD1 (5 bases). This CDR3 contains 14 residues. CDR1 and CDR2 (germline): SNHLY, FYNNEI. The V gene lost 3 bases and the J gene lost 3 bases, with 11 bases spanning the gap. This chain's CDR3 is CASSEARQYTEAFF. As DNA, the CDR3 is TGTGCCAGCAGTGAGGCCAGACAGTACACTGAAGCTTTCTTT.

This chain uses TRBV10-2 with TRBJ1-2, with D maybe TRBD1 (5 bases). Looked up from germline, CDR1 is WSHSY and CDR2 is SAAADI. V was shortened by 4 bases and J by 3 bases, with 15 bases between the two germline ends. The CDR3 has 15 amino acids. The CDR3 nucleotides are TGCGCCAGCAGTGCCCAGGGCGGTGGTGACTATGGCTACACCTTC. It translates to CASSAQGGGDYGYTF.

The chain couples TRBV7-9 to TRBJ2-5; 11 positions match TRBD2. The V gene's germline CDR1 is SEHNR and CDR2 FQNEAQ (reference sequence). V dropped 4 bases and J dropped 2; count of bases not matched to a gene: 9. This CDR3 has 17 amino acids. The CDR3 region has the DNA TGTGCCAGCAGCTCGTACATTAGCGGGGGGGAACAAGAGACCCAGTACTTC. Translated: CASSSYISGGEQETQYF.

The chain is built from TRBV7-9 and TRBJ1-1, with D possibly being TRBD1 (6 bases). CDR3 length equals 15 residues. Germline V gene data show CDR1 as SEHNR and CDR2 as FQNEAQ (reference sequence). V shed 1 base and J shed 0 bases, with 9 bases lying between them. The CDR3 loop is CASSLGGHLNTEAFF. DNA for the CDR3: TGTGCCAGCAGCTTAGGGGGACACCTGAACACTGAAGCTTTCTTT.

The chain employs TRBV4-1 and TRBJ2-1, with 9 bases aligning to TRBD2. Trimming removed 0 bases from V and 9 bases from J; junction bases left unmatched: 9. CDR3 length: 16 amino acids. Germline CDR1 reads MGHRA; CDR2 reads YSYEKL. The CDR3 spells CASSQDPSGGFREQFF. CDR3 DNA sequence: TGCGCCAGCAGCCAAGATCCGAGCGGGGGGTTTCGTGAGCAGTTCTTC.

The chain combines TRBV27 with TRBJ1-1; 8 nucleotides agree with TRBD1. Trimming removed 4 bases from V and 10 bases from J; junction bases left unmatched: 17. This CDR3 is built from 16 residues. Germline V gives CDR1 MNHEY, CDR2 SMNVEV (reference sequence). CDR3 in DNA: TGTGCCAGCAGTTCCCCCCTCAGGGGGCTCGGCAGGAGAGCTTTCTTT. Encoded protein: CASSSPLRGLGRRAFF.

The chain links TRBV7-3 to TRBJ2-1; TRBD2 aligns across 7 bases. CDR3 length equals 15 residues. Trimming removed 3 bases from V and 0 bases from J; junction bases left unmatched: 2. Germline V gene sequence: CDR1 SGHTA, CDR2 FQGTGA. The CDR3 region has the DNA TGTGCCAGCAGCTTTACGGGGGGCTCCTACAATGAGCAGTTCTTC. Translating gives CASSFTGGSYNEQFF. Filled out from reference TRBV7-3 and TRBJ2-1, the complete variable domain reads GAGVSQTPSNKVTEKGKYVELRCDPISGHTALYWYRQSLGQGPEFLIYFQGTGAADDSGLPNDRFFAVRPEGSVSTLKIQRTERGDSAVYLCASSFTGGSYNEQFFGPGTRLTVL.

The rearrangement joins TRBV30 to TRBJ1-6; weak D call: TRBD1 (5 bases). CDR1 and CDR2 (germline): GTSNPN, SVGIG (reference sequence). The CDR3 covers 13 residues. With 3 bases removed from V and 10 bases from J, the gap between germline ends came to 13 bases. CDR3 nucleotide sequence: TGTGCCTGGAGCCAAGGGGTCAGGTCACCCCTCCACTTT. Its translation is CAWSQGVRSPLHF.

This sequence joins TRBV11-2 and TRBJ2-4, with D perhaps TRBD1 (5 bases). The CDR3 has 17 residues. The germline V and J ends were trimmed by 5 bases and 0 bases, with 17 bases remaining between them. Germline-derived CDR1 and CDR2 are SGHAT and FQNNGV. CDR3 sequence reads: CASSPKGRQGAKNIQYF. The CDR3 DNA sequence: TGTGCCAGCAGCCCTAAGGGGCGTCAGGGAGCCAAAAACATTCAGTACTTC.

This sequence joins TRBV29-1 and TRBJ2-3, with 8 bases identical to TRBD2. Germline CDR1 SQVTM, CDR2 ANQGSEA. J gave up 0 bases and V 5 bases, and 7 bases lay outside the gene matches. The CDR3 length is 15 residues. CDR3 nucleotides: TGCAGCGTTCCTCGGGGGGGCTTTAGCACAGATACGCAGTATTTT. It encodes CSVPRGGFSTDTQYF.

The CDR3 nucleotides read TGTGCCTGGAGTGGGCCAGGGGGGTTCCCCAATCAGCCCCAGCATTTT. Translating gives CAWSGPGGFPNQPQHF. The chain has TRBV30 and TRBJ1-5; 7 positions match TRBD1. The CDR3 has 16 amino acids. V lost 1 base, J lost 3 bases, and 9 bases stayed unmatched. The germline V gene encodes CDR1 GTSNPN and CDR2 SVGIG (reference sequence). The whole variable domain, filled in from reference TRBV30 and TRBJ1-5, reads SQTIHQWPATLVQPVGSPLSLECTVEGTSNPNLYWYRQAAGRGLQLLFYSVGIGQISSEVPQNLSASRPQDRQFILSSKKLLLSDSGFYLCAWSGPGGFPNQPQHFGDGTRLSIL.

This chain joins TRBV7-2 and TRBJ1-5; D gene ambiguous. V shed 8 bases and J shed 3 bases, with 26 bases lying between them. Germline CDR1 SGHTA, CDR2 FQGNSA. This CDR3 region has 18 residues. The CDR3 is CASPQSFVGHGNNQPQHF. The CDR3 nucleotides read TGTGCCAGCCCCCAGTCATTTGTTGGTCACGGGAACAATCAGCCCCAGCATTTT.

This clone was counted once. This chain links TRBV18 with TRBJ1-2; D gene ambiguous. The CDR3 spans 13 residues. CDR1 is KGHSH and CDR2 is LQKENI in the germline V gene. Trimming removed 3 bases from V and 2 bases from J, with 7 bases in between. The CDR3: CASSPGGNYGYTF. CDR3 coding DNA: TGTGCCAGCTCACCCGGAGGAAACTATGGCTACACCTTC.

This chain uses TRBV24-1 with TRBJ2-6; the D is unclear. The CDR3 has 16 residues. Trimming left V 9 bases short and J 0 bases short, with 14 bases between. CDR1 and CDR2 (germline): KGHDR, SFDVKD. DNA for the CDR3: TGTGCCACCGGTAGAGTGTTGAGCTCTGGGGCCAACGTCCTGACTTTC. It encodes CATGRVLSSGANVLTF.

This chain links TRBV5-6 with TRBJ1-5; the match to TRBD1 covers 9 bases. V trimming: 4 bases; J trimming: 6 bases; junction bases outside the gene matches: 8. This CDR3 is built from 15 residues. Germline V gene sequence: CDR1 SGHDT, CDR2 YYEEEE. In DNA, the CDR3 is TGTGCCAGCAGCGCCGGGACAGGGTCATTTCAGCCCCAGCATTTT. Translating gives CASSAGTGSFQPQHF.

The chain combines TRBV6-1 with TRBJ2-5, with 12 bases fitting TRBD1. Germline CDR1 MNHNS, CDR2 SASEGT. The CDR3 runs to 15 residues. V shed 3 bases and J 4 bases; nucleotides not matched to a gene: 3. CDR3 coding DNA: TGTGCCAGCAGTGACCGGGACAGGGGGCTAGAGACCCAGTACTTC. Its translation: CASSDRDRGLETQYF.

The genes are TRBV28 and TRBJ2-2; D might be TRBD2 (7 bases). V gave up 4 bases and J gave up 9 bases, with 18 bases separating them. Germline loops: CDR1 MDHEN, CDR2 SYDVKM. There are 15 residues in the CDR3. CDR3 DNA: TGTGCCAGCAGTTCGATTGAGGGGGGGTACCGGGAGCTGTTTTTT. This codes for CASSSIEGGYRELFF.

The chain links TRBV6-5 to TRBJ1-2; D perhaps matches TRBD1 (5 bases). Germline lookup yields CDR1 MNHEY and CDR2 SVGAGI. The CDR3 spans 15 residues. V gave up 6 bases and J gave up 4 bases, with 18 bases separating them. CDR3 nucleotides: TGTGCCAGCAGCGACCTCAGAAAGGGGATCTATGGCTACACCTTC. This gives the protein CASSDLRKGIYGYTF.

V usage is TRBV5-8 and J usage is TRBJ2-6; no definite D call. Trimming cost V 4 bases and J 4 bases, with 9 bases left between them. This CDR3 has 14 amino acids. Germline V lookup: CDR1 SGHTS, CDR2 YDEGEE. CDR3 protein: CASSLEAGANVLTF. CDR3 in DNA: TGTGCCAGCAGCCTCGAGGCCGGGGCCAACGTCCTGACTTTC.

The CDR3 sequence: CATSDPRARYNEQFF. CDR3 sequence (DNA): TGTGCCACCAGTGATCCCAGGGCTCGGTACAATGAGCAGTTCTTC. The chain has TRBV24-1 and TRBJ2-1, with TRBD1 as a possible D gene (5 bases). CDR3 length: 15 amino acids. Deletions cut 3 bases from V and 4 bases from J, with 12 bases between. CDR1 and CDR2 from the germline V gene are KGHDR and SFDVKD.

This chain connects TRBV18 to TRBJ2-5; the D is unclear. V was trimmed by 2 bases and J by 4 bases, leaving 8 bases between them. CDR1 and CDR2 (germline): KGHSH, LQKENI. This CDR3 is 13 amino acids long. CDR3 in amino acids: CASSPMRGETQYF. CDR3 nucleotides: TGTGCCAGCTCACCAATGAGAGGAGAGACCCAGTACTTC. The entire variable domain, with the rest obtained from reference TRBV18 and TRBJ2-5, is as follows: NAGVMQNPRHLVRRRGQEARLRCSPMKGHSHVYWYRQLPEEGLKFMVYLQKENIIDESGMPKERFSAEFPKEGPSILRIQQVVRGDSAAYFCASSPMRGETQYFGPGTRLLVL.

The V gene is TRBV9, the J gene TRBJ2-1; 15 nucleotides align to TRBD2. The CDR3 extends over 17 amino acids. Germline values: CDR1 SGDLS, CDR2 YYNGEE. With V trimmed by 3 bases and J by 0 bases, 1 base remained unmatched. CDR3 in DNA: TGTGCCAGCAGCGCGGGACTAGCGGGGGGCTCCTACAATGAGCAGTTCTTC. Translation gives CASSAGLAGGSYNEQFF. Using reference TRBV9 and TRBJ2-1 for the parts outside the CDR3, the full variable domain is DSGVTQTPKHLITATGQRVTLRCSPRSGDLSVYWYQQSLDQGLQFLIQYYNGEERAKGNILERFSAQQFPDLHSELNLSSLELGDSALYFCASSAGLAGGSYNEQFFGPGTRLTVL.

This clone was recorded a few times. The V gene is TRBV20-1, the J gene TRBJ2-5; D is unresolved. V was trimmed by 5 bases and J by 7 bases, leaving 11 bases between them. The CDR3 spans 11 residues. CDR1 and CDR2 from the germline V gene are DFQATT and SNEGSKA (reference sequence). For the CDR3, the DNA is TGCAGTGCTTACCCCCCAGGGACCCAGTACTTC. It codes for CSAYPPGTQYF.

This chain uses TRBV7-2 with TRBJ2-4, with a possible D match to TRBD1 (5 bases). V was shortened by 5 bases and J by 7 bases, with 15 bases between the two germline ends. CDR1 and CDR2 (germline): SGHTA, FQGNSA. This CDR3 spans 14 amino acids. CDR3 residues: CASSLPSTGNIQYF. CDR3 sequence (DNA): TGTGCCAGCAGCCTCCCCAGTACAGGCAACATTCAGTACTTC.

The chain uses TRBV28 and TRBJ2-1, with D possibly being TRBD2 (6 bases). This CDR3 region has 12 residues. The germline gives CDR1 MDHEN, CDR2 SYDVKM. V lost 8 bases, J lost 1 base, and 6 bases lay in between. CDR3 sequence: CASRGSYNEQFF. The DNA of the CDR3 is TGTGCCAGCCGGGGGTCCTACAATGAGCAGTTCTTC.

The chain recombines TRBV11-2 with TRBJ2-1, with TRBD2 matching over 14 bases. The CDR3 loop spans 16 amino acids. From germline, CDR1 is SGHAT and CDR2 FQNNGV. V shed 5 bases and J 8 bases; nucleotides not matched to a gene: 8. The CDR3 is CASSLTTSGGVYEQFF. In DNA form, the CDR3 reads TGTGCCAGCAGCCTCACGACTAGCGGGGGGGTATATGAGCAGTTCTTC. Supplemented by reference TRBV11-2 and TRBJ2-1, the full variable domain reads EAGVAQSPRYKIIEKRQSVAFWCNPISGHATLYWYQQILGQGPKLLIQFQNNGVVDDSQLPKDRFSAERLKGVDSTLKIQPAKLEDSAVYLCASSLTTSGGVYEQFFGPGTRLTVL.

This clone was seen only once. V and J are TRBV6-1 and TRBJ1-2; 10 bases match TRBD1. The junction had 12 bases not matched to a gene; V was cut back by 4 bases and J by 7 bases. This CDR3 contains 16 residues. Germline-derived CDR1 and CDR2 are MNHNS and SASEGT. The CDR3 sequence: CASSGGTGTGESGYTF. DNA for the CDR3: TGTGCCAGCAGTGGAGGGACCGGGACAGGGGAGAGTGGCTACACCTTC.

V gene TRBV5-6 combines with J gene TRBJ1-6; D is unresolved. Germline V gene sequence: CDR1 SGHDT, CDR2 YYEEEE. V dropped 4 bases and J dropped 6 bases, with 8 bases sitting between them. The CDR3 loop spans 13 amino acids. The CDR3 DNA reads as TGTGCCAGCAGCGAGGGATTTAATTCACCCCTCCACTTT. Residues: CASSEGFNSPLHF.